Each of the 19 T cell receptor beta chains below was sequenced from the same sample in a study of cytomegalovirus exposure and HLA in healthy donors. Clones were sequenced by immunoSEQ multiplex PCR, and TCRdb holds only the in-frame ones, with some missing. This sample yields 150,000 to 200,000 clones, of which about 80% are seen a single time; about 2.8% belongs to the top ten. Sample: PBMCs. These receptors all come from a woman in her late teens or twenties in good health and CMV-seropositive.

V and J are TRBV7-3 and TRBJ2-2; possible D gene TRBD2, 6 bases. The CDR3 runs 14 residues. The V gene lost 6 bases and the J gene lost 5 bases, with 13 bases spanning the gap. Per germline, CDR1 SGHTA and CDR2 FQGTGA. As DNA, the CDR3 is TGTGCCAGCAGTAAAGCGGGTTCAACCGGGGAGCTGTTTTTT. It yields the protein CASSKAGSTGELFF.

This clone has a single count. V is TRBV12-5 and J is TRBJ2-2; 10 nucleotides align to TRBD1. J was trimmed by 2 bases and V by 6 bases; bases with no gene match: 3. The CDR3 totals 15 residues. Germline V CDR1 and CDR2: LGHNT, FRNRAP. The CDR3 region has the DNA TGTGCTAGTGGGCGGACAGGGGGTAACACCGGGGAGCTGTTTTTT. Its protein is CASGRTGGNTGELFF.

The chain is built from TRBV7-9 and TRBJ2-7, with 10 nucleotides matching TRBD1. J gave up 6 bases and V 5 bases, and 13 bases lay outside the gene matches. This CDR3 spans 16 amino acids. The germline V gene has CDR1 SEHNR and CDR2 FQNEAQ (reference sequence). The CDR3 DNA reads TGTGCCAGCAGCACTCCCCTTGACAGGGGGCCTGGCGAGCAGTACTTC. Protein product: CASSTPLDRGPGEQYF.

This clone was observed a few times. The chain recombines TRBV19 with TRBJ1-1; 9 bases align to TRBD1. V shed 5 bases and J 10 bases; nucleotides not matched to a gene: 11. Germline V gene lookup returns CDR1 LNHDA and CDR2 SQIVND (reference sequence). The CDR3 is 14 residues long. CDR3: CASSPGQGFFLAFF. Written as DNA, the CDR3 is TGTGCCAGTAGTCCGGGACAGGGTTTTTTTTTAGCTTTCTTT.

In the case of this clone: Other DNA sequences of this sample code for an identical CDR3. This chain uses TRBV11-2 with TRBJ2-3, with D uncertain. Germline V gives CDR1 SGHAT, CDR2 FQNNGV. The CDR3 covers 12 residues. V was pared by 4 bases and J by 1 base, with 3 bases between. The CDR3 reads CASSSGTDTQYF. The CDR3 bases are TGTGCCAGCAGCTCCGGCACAGATACGCAGTATTTT.

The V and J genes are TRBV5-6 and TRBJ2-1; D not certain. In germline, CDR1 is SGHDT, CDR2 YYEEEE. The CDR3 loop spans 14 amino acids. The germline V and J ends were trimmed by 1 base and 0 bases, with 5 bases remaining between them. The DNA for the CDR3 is TGTGCCAGCAGCTTGTCCGTCTCCTACAATGAGCAGTTCTTC. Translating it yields CASSLSVSYNEQFF.

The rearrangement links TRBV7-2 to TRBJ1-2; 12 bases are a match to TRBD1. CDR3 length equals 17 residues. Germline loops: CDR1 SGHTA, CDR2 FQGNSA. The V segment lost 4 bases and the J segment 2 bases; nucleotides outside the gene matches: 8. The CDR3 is CASSYHRGTGGNYGYTF. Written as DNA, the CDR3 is TGTGCCAGCAGCTACCACCGAGGGACAGGGGGCAACTATGGCTACACCTTC.

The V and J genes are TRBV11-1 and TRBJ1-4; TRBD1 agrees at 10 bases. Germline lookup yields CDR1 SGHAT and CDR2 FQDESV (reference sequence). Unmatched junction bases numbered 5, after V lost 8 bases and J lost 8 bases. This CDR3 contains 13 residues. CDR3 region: CASGGQGVEKLFF. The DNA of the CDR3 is TGTGCCAGCGGCGGACAGGGGGTGGAAAAACTGTTTTTT.

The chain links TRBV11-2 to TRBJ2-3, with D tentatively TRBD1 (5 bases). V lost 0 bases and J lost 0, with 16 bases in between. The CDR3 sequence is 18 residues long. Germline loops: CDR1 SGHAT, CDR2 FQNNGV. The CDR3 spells CASSLEFARVTSTDTQYF. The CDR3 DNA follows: TGTGCCAGCAGCTTAGAGTTTGCCAGGGTCACTAGCACAGATACGCAGTATTTT.

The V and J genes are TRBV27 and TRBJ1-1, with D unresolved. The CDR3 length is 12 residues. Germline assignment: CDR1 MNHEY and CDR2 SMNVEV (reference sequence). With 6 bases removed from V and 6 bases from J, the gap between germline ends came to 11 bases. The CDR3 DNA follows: TGTGCCAGCAGGACCCGCGGGGCTGAAGCTTTCTTT. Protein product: CASRTRGAEAFF.

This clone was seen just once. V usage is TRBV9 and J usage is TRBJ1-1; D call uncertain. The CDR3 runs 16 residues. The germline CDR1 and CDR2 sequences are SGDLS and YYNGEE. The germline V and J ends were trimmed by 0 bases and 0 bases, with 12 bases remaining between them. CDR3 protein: CASSVGSNLMNTEAFF. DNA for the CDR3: TGTGCCAGCAGCGTAGGTTCGAACTTGATGAACACTGAAGCTTTCTTT.

The CDR3 region has the DNA TGTGCCAGCAGCAAGCAGGGGTATGGCTACACCTTC. It encodes CASSKQGYGYTF. The chain recombines TRBV21-1 with TRBJ1-2; the D call in the table, TRBD1, was not verified against the DNA. TRBV21-1 constitutes a pseudogene. This CDR3 is 12 amino acids long.

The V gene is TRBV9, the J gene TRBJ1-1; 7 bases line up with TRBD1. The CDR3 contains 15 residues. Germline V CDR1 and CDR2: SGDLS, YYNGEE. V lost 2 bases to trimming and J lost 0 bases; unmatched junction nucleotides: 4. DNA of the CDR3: TGTGCCAGCAGCGTTGAGACAGGGCTGAACACTGAAGCTTTCTTT. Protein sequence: CASSVETGLNTEAFF.

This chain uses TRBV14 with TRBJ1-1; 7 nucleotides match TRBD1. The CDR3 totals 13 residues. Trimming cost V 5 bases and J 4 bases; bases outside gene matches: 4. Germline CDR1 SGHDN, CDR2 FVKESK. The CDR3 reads CASSIQGSTEAFF. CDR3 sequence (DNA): TGTGCCAGCAGCATACAGGGGAGCACTGAAGCTTTCTTT.

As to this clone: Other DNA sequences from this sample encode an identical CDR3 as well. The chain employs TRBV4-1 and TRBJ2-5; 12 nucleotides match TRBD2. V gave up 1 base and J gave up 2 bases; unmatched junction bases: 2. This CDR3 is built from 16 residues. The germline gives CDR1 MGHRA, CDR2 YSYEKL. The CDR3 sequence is CASSQGLAGGQETQYF. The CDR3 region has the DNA TGCGCCAGCAGCCAAGGGCTAGCGGGGGGGCAAGAGACCCAGTACTTC.

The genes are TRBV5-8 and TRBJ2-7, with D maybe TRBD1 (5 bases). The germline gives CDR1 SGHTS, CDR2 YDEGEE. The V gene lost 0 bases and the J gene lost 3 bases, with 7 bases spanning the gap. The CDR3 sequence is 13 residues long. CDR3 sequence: CASSLGQNYEQYF. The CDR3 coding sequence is TGTGCCAGCAGCTTGGGACAGAACTACGAGCAGTACTTC.

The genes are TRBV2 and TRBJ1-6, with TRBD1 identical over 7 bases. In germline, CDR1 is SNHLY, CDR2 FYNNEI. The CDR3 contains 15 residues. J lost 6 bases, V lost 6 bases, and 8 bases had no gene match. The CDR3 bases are TGTGCCAGCAGGGCCGCGGGACAGACTAATTCACCCCTCCACTTT. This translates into CASRAAGQTNSPLHF.

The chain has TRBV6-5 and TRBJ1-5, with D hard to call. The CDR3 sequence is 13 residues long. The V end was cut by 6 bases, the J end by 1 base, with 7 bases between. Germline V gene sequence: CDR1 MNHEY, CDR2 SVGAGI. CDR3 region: CASSDGSNQPQHF. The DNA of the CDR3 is TGTGCCAGCAGCGACGGGAGCAATCAGCCCCAGCATTTT.

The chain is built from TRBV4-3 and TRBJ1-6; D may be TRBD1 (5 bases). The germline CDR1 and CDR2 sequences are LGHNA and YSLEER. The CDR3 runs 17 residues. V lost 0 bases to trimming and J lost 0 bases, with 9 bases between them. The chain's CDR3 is CASSQDLDSSYNSPLHF. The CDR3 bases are TGCGCCAGCAGCCAAGATCTCGACAGCTCCTATAATTCACCCCTCCACTTT.